Following are 17 T cell receptor beta chains from one sample sequenced in a study of cytomegalovirus exposure and HLA in healthy donors. Vbeta (60) and Jbeta (13) primers were used in the PCR. The table came from immunoSEQ multiplex PCR; TCRdb's copy has only in-frame clones and leaves some out. The sample lists 200,000 or so clones, about 90% occurring once. Sequencing was done on a sample of PBMCs. These receptors were taken from a girl under three years old in good health and CMV-seronegative.

This chain connects TRBV9 to TRBJ2-7; 7 bases fit TRBD2. CDR3 size: 15 residues. Germline CDR1 and CDR2: SGDLS and YYNGEE. The V and J ends lost 4 bases and 7 bases, in that order; junction bases with no gene match: 14. The CDR3 sequence: CASSPRAGDLGEQYF. Written as DNA, the CDR3 is TGTGCCAGCAGCCCCCGGGCGGGGGATTTAGGAGAGCAGTACTTC.

This chain uses TRBV18 with TRBJ1-4; TRBD1 matches 11 bases. The CDR3 loop spans 16 amino acids. The junction had 5 bases not matched to a gene; V was cut back by 3 bases and J by 5 bases. Germline lookup yields CDR1 KGHSH and CDR2 LQKENI. The CDR3: CASSPTGQGVNEKLFF. The CDR3 nucleotides are TGTGCCAGCTCACCGACGGGACAGGGGGTAAATGAAAAACTGTTTTTT.

The chain is built from TRBV11-1 and TRBJ2-1; D remains unclear. Trimming cost V 3 bases and J 0 bases, with 9 bases left between them. This CDR3 is 15 amino acids long. Germline V gives CDR1 SGHAT, CDR2 FQDESV (reference sequence). The CDR3 DNA is TGTGCCAGCAGCTTCGTCAGAAGCTCCTACAATGAGCAGTTCTTC. Protein: CASSFVRSSYNEQFF.

For this clone: Relative to the germline gene, one junction end is altered; a read error may explain this. The V gene is TRBV2, the J gene TRBJ2-1; D is perhaps TRBD1 (5 bases). Germline V gene data show CDR1 as SNHLY and CDR2 as FYNNEI. The CDR3 consists of 10 residues. The CDR3 DNA reads TGTGCCAGCAGTGAGGTCAGGGCAATCTTC. Protein product: CASSEVRAIF.

The V gene is TRBV7-3, the J gene TRBJ2-1, with a possible D match to TRBD2 (5 bases). The CDR3 length is 12 residues. Germline CDR1 SGHTA, CDR2 FQGTGA. Trimming took off 4 bases at V and 5 bases at J, with 6 bases between the two ends. The DNA for the CDR3 is TGTGCCAGCAGCTCCGGGAACAATGAGCAGTTCTTC. As protein: CASSSGNNEQFF.

The genes are TRBV2 and TRBJ1-2; D gene ambiguous. Trimming took 10 bases from V and 6 from J, leaving 6 bases between them. Germline CDR1 reads SNHLY; CDR2 reads FYNNEI. CDR3 length: 9 amino acids. CDR3 residues: CAIPDGYTF. Written as DNA, the CDR3 is TGTGCCATCCCAGATGGCTACACCTTC. Filled out from reference TRBV2 and TRBJ1-2, the complete variable domain reads EPEVTQTPSHQVTQMGQEVILRCVPISNHLYFYWYRQILGQKVEFLVSFYNNEISEKSEIFDDQFSVERPDGSNFTLKIRSTKLEDSAMYFCAIPDGYTFGSGTRLTVV.

The chain combines TRBV2 with TRBJ1-5, with D perhaps matching TRBD1 (6 bases). Germline V gives CDR1 SNHLY, CDR2 FYNNEI. This CDR3 has 14 amino acids. The germline V and J ends were trimmed by 5 bases and 3 bases, with 11 bases remaining between them. In DNA form, the CDR3 reads TGTGCCAGCAGTTACAGGGAGCACAATCAGCCCCAGCATTTT. Translated: CASSYREHNQPQHF.

The chain carries TRBV15 and TRBJ2-4; 7 positions agree with TRBD1. V shed 1 base, J shed 6 bases, and the junction held 3 bases outside the gene matches. The CDR3 consists of 14 residues. Germline lookup yields CDR1 LNHNV and CDR2 YYDKDF (reference sequence). CDR3: CATSRGQGRNIQYF. DNA for the CDR3: TGTGCCACCAGCAGAGGACAGGGTAGAAACATTCAGTACTTC.

J is TRBJ2-1 and V is TRBV7-2, with 10 bases fitting TRBD2. V trimming: 0 bases; J trimming: 0 bases; junction bases outside the gene matches: 5. This CDR3 contains 18 residues. CDR1 SGHTA and CDR2 FQGNSA come from the germline V gene. The CDR3 is CASSLASSGGSSYNEQFF. CDR3 in DNA: TGTGCCAGCAGCTTAGCTTCTAGCGGGGGATCCTCCTACAATGAGCAGTTCTTC.

CDR3 DNA sequence: TGCGCCAGCAGCCAAGAAAAATCTAGCGGGAGTTTCTACGAGCAGTACTTC. Its translation is CASSQEKSSGSFYEQYF. The chain uses TRBV4-3 and TRBJ2-7; TRBD2 matches 10 bases. The CDR3 is 17 residues long. Germline trimming cut 0 bases from V and 3 bases from J; bases unmatched to any gene: 8. Germline CDR1 reads LGHNA; CDR2 reads YSLEER.

V usage is TRBV9 and J usage is TRBJ2-3; a possible D gene is TRBD1 (6 bases). The germline V gene has CDR1 SGDLS and CDR2 YYNGEE. V shed 0 bases and J shed 1 base, with 15 bases lying between them. The length of the CDR3 is 17 residues. The CDR3 bases are TGTGCCAGCAGCGTAGCTGCTTTAGCAGGGGGCACAGATACGCAGTATTTT. Translating gives CASSVAALAGGTDTQYF.

Comments on this clone: One end of the junction fails to match germline, which may point to a read error. CDR3 region: CATQRQGVPIF. The CDR3 region has the DNA TGTGCCACCCAAAGACAGGGCGTCCCGATCTTT. This chain joins TRBV9 and TRBJ1-1; 7 bases align to TRBD1. CDR1 and CDR2 from the germline V gene are SGDLS and YYNGEE. The CDR3 spans 11 residues. Full variable domain (remainder filled in from reference TRBV9 and TRBJ1-1): DSGVTQTPKHLITATGQRVTLRCSPRSGDLSVYWYQQSLDQGLQFLIQYYNGEERAKGNILERFSAQQFPDLHSELNLSSLELGDSALYFCATQRQGVPIFGQGTRLTVV.

This rearrangement joins TRBV2 to TRBJ2-5; D uncertain. The CDR3 length is 15 residues. V lost 1 base and J lost 1, with 10 bases in between. CDR1 SNHLY and CDR2 FYNNEI come from the germline V gene. The chain's CDR3 is CASSEEMAVQETQYF. CDR3 bases: TGTGCCAGCAGTGAAGAGATGGCGGTCCAAGAGACCCAGTACTTC.

CDR3 region: CSVVSAVNTEAFF. The CDR3 region has the DNA TGCAGCGTTGTAAGTGCGGTGAACACTGAAGCTTTCTTT. The chain uses TRBV29-1 and TRBJ1-1, with D uncertain. This CDR3 spans 13 amino acids. Germline-derived CDR1 and CDR2 are SQVTM and ANQGSEA. V shed 4 bases and J shed 0 bases, with 9 bases lying between them. Combining the CDR3 with reference TRBV29-1 and TRBJ1-1 gives the whole variable domain SAVISQKPSRDICQRGTSLTIQCQVDSQVTMMFWYRQQPGQSLTLIATANQGSEATYESGFVIDKFPISRPNLTFSTLTVSNMSPEDSSIYLCSVVSAVNTEAFFGQGTRLTVV.

V is TRBV14 and J is TRBJ1-1, with D uncertain. V gave up 6 bases and J gave up 1 base, with 27 bases separating them. The CDR3 sequence is 19 residues long. From germline, CDR1 is SGHDN and CDR2 FVKESK. The chain's CDR3 is CASRNKREIGYQANTEAFF. The CDR3 bases are TGTGCCAGCAGGAACAAGAGGGAGATCGGGTACCAAGCGAACACTGAAGCTTTCTTT.

The J gene is TRBJ2-7, the V gene TRBV30; 8 bases are shared with TRBD2. From germline, CDR1 is GTSNPN and CDR2 SVGIG (reference sequence). There are 13 residues in the CDR3. V gave up 3 bases and J gave up 2 bases; unmatched junction bases: 3. The CDR3 region is CAWRARGAYEQYF. CDR3 sequence (DNA): TGTGCCTGGAGGGCGCGGGGGGCCTACGAGCAGTACTTC. Supplemented by reference TRBV30 and TRBJ2-7, the full variable domain reads SQTIHQWPATLVQPVGSPLSLECTVEGTSNPNLYWYRQAAGRGLQLLFYSVGIGQISSEVPQNLSASRPQDRQFILSSKKLLLSDSGFYLCAWRARGAYEQYFGPGTRLTVT.

V gene TRBV7-3 combines with J gene TRBJ1-1; TRBD1 is a possible D gene (5 bases). Trimming left V 5 bases short and J 3 bases short, with 16 bases between. CDR3 length: 15 amino acids. CDR1 and CDR2 from the germline V gene are SGHTA and FQGTGA. The CDR3 protein is CASSPRQGRDTEAFF. CDR3 DNA: TGTGCCAGCAGCCCTCGTCAGGGCAGGGACACTGAAGCTTTCTTT. Together with reference TRBV7-3 and TRBJ1-1, the CDR3 gives the full variable domain: GAGVSQTPSNKVTEKGKYVELRCDPISGHTALYWYRQSLGQGPEFLIYFQGTGAADDSGLPNDRFFAVRPEGSVSTLKIQRTERGDSAVYLCASSPRQGRDTEAFFGQGTRLTVV.